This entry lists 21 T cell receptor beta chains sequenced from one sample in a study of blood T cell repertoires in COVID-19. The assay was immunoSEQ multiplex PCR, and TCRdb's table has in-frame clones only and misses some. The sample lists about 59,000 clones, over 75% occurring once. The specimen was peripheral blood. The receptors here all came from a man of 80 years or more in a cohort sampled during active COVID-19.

The CDR3 protein is CASTPQGATGELFF. CDR3 sequence (DNA): TGCGCCAGCACTCCCCAGGGGGCCACCGGGGAGCTGTTTTTT. The V gene is TRBV5-1, the J gene TRBJ2-2; 8 bases align to TRBD1. The CDR3 is 14 amino acids. V was pared by 6 bases and J by 4 bases, with 5 bases of the junction left unmatched. The germline CDR1 and CDR2 sequences are SGHRS and YFSETQ.

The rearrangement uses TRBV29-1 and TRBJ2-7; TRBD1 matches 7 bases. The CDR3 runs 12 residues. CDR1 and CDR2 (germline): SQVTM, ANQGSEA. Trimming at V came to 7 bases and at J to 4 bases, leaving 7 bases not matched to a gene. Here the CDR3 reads CSAQTGKYEQYF. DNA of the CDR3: TGCAGCGCCCAGACAGGGAAGTACGAGCAGTACTTC.

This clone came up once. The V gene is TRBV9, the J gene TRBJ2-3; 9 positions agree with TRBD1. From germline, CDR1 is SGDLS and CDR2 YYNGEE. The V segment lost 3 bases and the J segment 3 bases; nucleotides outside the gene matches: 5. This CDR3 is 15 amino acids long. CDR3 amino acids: CASSAGQGNTDTQYF. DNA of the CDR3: TGTGCCAGCAGCGCGGGACAGGGAAATACAGATACGCAGTATTTT.

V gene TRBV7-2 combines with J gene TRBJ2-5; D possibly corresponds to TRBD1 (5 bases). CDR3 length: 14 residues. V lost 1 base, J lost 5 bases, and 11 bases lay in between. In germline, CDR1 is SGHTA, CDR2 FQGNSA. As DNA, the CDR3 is TGTGCCAGCAGCTTAGGCAGGGTAGGGGAGACCCAGTACTTC. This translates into CASSLGRVGETQYF.

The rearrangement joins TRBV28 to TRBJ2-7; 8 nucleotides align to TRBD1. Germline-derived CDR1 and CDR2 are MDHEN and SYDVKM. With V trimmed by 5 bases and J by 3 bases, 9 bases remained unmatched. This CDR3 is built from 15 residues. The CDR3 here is CASSLFGTGDYEQYF. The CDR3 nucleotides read TGTGCCAGCAGTCTATTCGGGACAGGAGACTACGAGCAGTACTTC.

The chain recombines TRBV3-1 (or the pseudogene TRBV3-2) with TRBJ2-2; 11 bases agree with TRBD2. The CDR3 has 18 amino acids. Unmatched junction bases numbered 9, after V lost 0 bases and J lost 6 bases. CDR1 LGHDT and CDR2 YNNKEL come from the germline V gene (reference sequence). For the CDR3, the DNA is TGTGCCAGCAGCCAAGATGCGTCTAGCGGGAGGCTATCCGGGGAGCTGTTTTTT. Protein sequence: CASSQDASSGRLSGELFF.

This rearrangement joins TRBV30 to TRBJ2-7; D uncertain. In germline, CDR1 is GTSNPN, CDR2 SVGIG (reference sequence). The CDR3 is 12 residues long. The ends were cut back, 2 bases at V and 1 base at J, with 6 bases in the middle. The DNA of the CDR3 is TGTGCCTGGAGTCCCCTGTCCTACGAGCAGTACTTC. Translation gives CAWSPLSYEQYF.

CDR3 in amino acids: CASSSSGTGVPYEQYF. The CDR3 DNA reads TGTGCCAGCAGTTCTTCTGGGACAGGGGTACCCTACGAGCAGTACTTC. V gene TRBV6-6 combines with J gene TRBJ2-7; 10 nucleotides align to TRBD1. The CDR3 covers 16 residues. In germline, CDR1 is MNHNY, CDR2 SVGAGI (reference sequence). Germline trimming cut 4 bases from V and 2 bases from J; bases unmatched to any gene: 8.

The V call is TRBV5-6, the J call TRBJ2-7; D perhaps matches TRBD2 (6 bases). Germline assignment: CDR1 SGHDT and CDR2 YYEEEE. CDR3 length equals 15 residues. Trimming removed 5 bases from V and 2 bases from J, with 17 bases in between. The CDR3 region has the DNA TGTGCCAGCAGGTCCCCCGGGACTGGCACCTACGAGCAGTACTTC. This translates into CASRSPGTGTYEQYF. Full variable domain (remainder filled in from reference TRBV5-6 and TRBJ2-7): DAGVTQSPTHLIKTRGQQVTLRCSPKSGHDTVSWYQQALGQGPQFIFQYYEEEERQRGNFPDRFSGHQFPNYSSELNVNALLLGDSALYLCASRSPGTGTYEQYFGPGTRLTVT.

This CDR3 reads CASSPSSGQRNTEAFF. CDR3 sequence (DNA): TGTGCCAGTAGCCCGTCATCGGGACAGAGGAACACTGAAGCTTTCTTT. The genes are TRBV19 and TRBJ1-1; 7 positions agree with TRBD1. The trim removed 6 bases at V and 1 base at J, leaving 11 bases unmatched. Germline CDR1 and CDR2: LNHDA and SQIVND (reference sequence). The CDR3 extends over 16 amino acids.

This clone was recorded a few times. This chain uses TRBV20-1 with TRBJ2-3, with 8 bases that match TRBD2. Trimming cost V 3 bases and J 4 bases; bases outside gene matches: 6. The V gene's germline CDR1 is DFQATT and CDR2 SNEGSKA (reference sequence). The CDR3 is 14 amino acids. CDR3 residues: CSASDGRGSDTQYF. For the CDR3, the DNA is TGCAGTGCTAGTGACGGGAGGGGGTCAGATACGCAGTATTTT.

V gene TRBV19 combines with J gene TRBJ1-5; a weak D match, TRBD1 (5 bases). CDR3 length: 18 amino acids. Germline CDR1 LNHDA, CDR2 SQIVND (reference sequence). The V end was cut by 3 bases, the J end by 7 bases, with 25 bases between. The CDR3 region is CASSIGVGQGGGRQPQHF. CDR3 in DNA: TGTGCCAGTAGTATCGGAGTGGGGCAGGGAGGTGGGCGACAGCCCCAGCATTTT.

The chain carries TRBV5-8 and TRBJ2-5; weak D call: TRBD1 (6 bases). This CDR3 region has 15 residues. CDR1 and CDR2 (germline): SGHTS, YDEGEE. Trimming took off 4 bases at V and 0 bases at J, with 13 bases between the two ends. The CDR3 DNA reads TGTGCCAGCAGCCCAGGGACAACCCACCAAGAGACCCAGTACTTC. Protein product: CASSPGTTHQETQYF.

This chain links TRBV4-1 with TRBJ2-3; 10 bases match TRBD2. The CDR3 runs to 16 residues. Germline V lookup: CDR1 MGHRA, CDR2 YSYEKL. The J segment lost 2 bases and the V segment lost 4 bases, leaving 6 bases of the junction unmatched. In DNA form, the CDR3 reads TGCGCCAGCAGCCGAGCTAGCGGGGGATTCACAGATACGCAGTATTTT. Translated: CASSRASGGFTDTQYF.

In DNA, the CDR3 is TGTGCCAGCAGTGCTCAGGACTATGGCTACACCTTC. Translated: CASSAQDYGYTF. This chain joins TRBV2 and TRBJ1-2, with D uncertain. Germline V gene sequence: CDR1 SNHLY, CDR2 FYNNEI. The CDR3 is 12 amino acids. V lost 4 bases to trimming and J lost 3 bases, with 6 bases between them. The whole variable domain, filled in from reference TRBV2 and TRBJ1-2, reads EPEVTQTPSHQVTQMGQEVILRCVPISNHLYFYWYRQILGQKVEFLVSFYNNEISEKSEIFDDQFSVERPDGSNFTLKIRSTKLEDSAMYFCASSAQDYGYTFGSGTRLTVV.

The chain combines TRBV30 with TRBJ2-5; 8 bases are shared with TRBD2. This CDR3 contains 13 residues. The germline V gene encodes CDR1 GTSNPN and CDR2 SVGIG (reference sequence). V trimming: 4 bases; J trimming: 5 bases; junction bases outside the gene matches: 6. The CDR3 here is CAWNGGAGETQYF. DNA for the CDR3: TGTGCCTGGAACGGGGGGGCCGGGGAGACCCAGTACTTC.

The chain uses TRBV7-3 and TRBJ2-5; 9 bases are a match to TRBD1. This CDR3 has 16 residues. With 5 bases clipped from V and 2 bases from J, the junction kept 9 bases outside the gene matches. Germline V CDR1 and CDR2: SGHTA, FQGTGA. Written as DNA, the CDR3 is TGTGCCAGCAGCCCAGGGACAGGGCTGCCTCAAGAGACCCAGTACTTC. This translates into CASSPGTGLPQETQYF.

Here the CDR3 DNA reads TGTGCTAGTGGTTTCGTGACCCTAGCCCCTGAAGCTTTCTTT. Translated: CASGFVTLAPEAFF. This chain connects TRBV12-5 to TRBJ1-1; D is ambiguous. Germline V lookup: CDR1 LGHNT, CDR2 FRNRAP. The V gene lost 3 bases and the J gene lost 6 bases, with 14 bases spanning the gap. This CDR3 contains 14 residues. The complete variable domain, with remaining parts taken from reference TRBV12-5 and TRBJ1-1, reads DARVTQTPRHKVTEMGQEVTMRCQPILGHNTVFWYRQTMMQGLELLAYFRNRAPLDDSGMPKDRFSAEMPDATLATLKIQPSEPRDSAVYFCASGFVTLAPEAFFGQGTRLTVV.

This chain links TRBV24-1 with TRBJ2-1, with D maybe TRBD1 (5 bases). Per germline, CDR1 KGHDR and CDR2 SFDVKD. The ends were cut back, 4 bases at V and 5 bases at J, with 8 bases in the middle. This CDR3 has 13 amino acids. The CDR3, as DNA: TGTGCCACCAGTGACAGGGTTCACAATGAGCAGTTCTTC. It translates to CATSDRVHNEQFF.

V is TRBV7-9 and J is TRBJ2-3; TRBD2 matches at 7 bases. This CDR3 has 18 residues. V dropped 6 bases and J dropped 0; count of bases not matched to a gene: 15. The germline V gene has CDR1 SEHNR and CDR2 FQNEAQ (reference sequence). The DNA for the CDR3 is TGTGCCAGCAGAGGCAGGGCCTGGGCTAGCGGTAGCACAGATACGCAGTATTTT. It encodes CASRGRAWASGSTDTQYF. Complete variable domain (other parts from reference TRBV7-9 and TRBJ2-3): DTGVSQNPRHKITKRGQNVTFRCDPISEHNRLYWYRQTLGQGPEFLTYFQNEAQLEKSRLLSDRFSAERPKGSFSTLEIQRTEQGDSAMYLCASRGRAWASGSTDTQYFGPGTRLTVL.

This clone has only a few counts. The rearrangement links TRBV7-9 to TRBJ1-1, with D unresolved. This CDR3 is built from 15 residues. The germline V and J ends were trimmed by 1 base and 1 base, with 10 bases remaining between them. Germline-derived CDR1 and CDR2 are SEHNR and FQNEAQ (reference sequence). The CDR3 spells CASSLDGSGNTEAFF. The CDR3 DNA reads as TGTGCCAGCAGCTTAGACGGTTCGGGGAACACTGAAGCTTTCTTT. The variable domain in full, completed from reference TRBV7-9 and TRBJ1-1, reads DTGVSQNPRHKITKRGQNVTFRCDPISEHNRLYWYRQTLGQGPEFLTYFQNEAQLEKSRLLSDRFSAERPKGSFSTLEIQRTEQGDSAMYLCASSLDGSGNTEAFFGQGTRLTVV.